This T cell receptor (beta chain) was sequenced during a study of T cell responses to AZD1222 COVID-19 vaccine. Trimming cost V 4 bases and J 6 bases, with 12 bases left between them. This CDR3 spans 13 amino acids. Germline CDR1 reads SGHTA; CDR2 reads FQGTGA. Clones were read by immunoSEQ multiplex PCR, and TCRdb kept only the in-frame ones, dropping some. The sample yields 95,000 to 150,000 clones, roughly 90% seen once. Study observations and caveats: Repertoire sampling was restricted to post-peak T cell response timepoints.

Comment on this clone: Its cognate antigen is unknown.

J is TRBJ1-1 and V is TRBV7-3; no clear D. This clonotype was sampled from an adult in good health. Material: peripheral blood, obtained on day 0 of AZD1222 vaccination. CDR3 amino acids: CASSYDRRAEAFF. The CDR3 DNA reads as TGTGCCAGCAGCTACGACCGTAGGGCTGAAGCTTTCTTT.